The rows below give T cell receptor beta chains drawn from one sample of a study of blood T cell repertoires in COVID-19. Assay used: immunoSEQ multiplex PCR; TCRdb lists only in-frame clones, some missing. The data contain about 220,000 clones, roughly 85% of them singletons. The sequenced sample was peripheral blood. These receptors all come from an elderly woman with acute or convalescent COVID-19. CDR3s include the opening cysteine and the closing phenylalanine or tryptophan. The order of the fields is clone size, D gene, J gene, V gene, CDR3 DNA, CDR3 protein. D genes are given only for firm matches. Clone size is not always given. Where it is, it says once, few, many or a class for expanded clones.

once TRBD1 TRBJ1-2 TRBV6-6 TGTGCCAGCAGAGTACCGGGACAGCACTATGGCTACACCTTC CASRVPGQHYGYTF
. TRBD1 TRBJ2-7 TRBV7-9 TGTGCCAGCAGCTTAGGGACAGGGGAAAACCCCTACGAGCAGTACTTC CASSLGTGENPYEQYF
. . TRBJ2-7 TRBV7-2 TGTGCCAGCAGCTTACCCGGGGTACGGGACGAGCAGTACTTC CASSLPGVRDEQYF
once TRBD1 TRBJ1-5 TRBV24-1 TGTGCCACCAGTGATTGGACAGGGAAGACTAATAGCAATCAGCCCCAGCATTTT CATSDWTGKTNSNQPQHF
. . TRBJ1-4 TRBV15 TGTGCCACCGAGGCAGGGAGGGAAAAACTGTTTTTT CATEAGREKLFF
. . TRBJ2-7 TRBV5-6 TGTGCCAGCAGCTCACTATCGAGTTCCTACGAGCAGTACTTC CASSSLSSSYEQYF
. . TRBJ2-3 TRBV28 TGTGCCAGCAGTTTACGGGGCGGGGGCACAGATACGCAGTATTTT CASSLRGGGTDTQYF
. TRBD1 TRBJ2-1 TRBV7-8 TGTGCCAGCAGCCCCGGGACAGGGGGCTTCAATGAGCAGTTCTTC CASSPGTGGFNEQFF
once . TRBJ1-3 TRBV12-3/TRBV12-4 TGTGCCAGCAGTTTTCTGGGAAACACCATATATTTT CASSFLGNTIYF
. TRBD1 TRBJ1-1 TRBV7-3 TGTGCCAGCAGCTTAACGGGACAGGGGCCTGAAGCTTTCTTT CASSLTGQGPEAFF
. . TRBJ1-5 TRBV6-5 TGTGCCAGCAGGGCGGTAGGGGGCAATCAGCCCCAGCATTTT CASRAVGGNQPQHF
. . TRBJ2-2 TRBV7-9 TGTGCCAGCAGCCTCGGGACAAGCGGGGAGCTGTTTTTT CASSLGTSGELFF
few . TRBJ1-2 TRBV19 TGTGCCAGTAGTATACTAACCGGCCAGGCGGGCTACACCTTC CASSILTGQAGYTF
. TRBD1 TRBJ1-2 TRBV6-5 TGTGCCAGCAGTTACCTCGACAGGGCAGGTGGCTACACCTTC CASSYLDRAGGYTF
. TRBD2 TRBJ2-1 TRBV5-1 TGCGCCAGCAGCGATGCAATACTAGCGGGGGGATACAATGAGCAGTTCTTC CASSDAILAGGYNEQFF
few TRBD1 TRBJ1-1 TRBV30 TGTGCCTGGAGCGAGGACAGGGGGAACACTGAAGCTTTCTTT CAWSEDRGNTEAFF
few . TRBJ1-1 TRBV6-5 TGTGCCAGCAGTTACTCAGTACAGAACACTGAAGCTTTCTTT CASSYSVQNTEAFF
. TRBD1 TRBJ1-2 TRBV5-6 TGTGCCAGCAGCCTATGGGACAGGGGAAGCTACACCTTC CASSLWDRGSYTF
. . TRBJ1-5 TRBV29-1 TGCAGCGTTAGGGACGGGGGAATAAATCAGCCCCAGCATTTT CSVRDGGINQPQHF
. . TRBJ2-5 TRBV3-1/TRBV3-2 TGTGCCAGCAGCCAAGGAAGGCGGGGAGAGACCCAGTACTTC CASSQGRRGETQYF
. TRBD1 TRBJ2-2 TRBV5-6 TGTGCCAGCAGCGGGACCGGGACAGCTAACACCGGGGAGCTGTTTTTT CASSGTGTANTGELFF
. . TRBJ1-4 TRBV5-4 TGTGCCAGCAGCTTTAGTGCTTCAACTAATGAAAAACTGTTTTTT CASSFSASTNEKLFF
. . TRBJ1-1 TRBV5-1 TGCGCCAGCAGCTATTCAGGTACTCGGGGGACTGAAGCTTTCTTT CASSYSGTRGTEAFF
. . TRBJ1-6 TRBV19 TGTGCCAGTAGCGCCCCTGACAGCTCCTATAATTCACCCCTCCACTTT CASSAPDSSYNSPLHF
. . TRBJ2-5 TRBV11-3 TGTGCCAGCAGCTTCATCGGGGGATTGGAGACCCAGTACTTC CASSFIGGLETQYF
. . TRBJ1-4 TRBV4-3 TGCGCCAGCAGCCAGGGTATGGGGCCTGCAACTAATGAAAAACTGTTTTTT CASSQGMGPATNEKLFF
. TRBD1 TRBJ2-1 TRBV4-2 TGTGCCAGCAGCCGGACCGGGACAGGGGACAATGAGCAGTTCTTC CASSRTGTGDNEQFF
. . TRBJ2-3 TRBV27 TGTGCCAGCAGTTTAAGTGGGGGCCCCACAGATACGCAGTATTTT CASSLSGGPTDTQYF
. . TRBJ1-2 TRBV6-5 TGTGCCAGCAGTCCAGGCCTAACCTCCTATGGCTACACCTTC CASSPGLTSYGYTF
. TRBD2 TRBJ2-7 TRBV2 TGTGCCAGCACGGAAAGGACTAGCGGTCTGAGGGGGACCGGGCAGTACTTC CASTERTSGLRGTGQYF
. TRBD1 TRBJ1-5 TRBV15 TGTGCCACCAGCAGGGACAGGGGGCCTCAGCCCCAGCATTTT CATSRDRGPQPQHF
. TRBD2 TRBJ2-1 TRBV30 TGTGCCTGGCCAATCCTCGGAGTAGTAGCGGGCTCGCCTTTCTTC CAWPILGVVAGSPFF
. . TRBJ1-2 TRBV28 TGTGCCAGCAGTTTAGTTGGGGCACGTGGCTACACCTTC CASSLVGARGYTF
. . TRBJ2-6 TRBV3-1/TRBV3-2 TGTGCCAGCAGCCAATCTAGACTGTCTTCGGGTGGGGCCAACGTCCTGACTTTC CASSQSRLSSGGANVLTF
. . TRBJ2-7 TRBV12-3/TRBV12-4 TGTGCCAGCAGTTTAACTACCTACGAGCAGTACTTC CASSLTTYEQYF
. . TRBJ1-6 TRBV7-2 TGTGCCAGCAGGACAATGGGTTCACCCCTCCACTTT CASRTMGSPLHF
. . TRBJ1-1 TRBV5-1 TGCGCCAGCAGCTTTACAGGGCGCGACACTGAAGCTTTCTTT CASSFTGRDTEAFF
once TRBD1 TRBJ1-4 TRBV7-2 TGTGCCAGCAGCTTAGCCTACCGACAGGGAGCAAAACTGTTTTTT CASSLAYRQGAKLFF
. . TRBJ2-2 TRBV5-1 TGCGCCAGCAGCTTGAACAGACCGTCTCCCGGGGAGCTGTTTTTT CASSLNRPSPGELFF
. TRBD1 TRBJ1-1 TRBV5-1 TGCGCCAGCAGCTTGTCGACAGGGTCCACTGAAGCTTTCTTT CASSLSTGSTEAFF
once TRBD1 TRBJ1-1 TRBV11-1 TGTGCCAGCAGCTTAGGGACAGGAGATCACACTGAAGCTTTCTTT CASSLGTGDHTEAFF
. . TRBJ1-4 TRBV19 TGTGCCAGTAGTATAGGGTTCCAGGGCACAACTAATGAAAAACTGTTTTTT CASSIGFQGTTNEKLFF
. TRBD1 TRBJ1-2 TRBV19 TGTGCCAGTTGGGACAGTGATAACTATGGCTACACCTTC CASWDSDNYGYTF
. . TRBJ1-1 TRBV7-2 TGTGCCAGCAGCAAATGGAGATCGACAGGACTGAACACTGAAGCTTTCTTT CASSKWRSTGLNTEAFF